This T cell receptor beta chain was retrieved from a study of cytomegalovirus exposure and HLA in healthy donors. Notes on the study in general: Later, TCR association rates were found to vary by HLA locus, highest for DRB1 and lowest for HLA-C.

The CDR3 covers 13 residues. The germline CDR1 and CDR2 sequences are LNHDA and SQIVND (reference sequence). V trimming: 6 bases; J trimming: 9 bases; junction bases outside the gene matches: 7. The PCR had 60 Vbeta and 13 Jbeta primers. Only in-frame clones appear in the TCRdb table, and some are missing; sequencing was by immunoSEQ multiplex PCR. The sample lists tens of thousands of clones, approximately 80% occurring once. To note about this clone: Its matching antigen is unknown.

The TCR was taken from a human donor in good health. The chain is built from TRBV19 and TRBJ1-5; 8 nucleotides align to TRBD1. Sequenced sample: PBMCs. The CDR3 reads CASRGQVGLPQHF. The CDR3 DNA follows: TGTGCCAGTAGGGGACAGGTCGGCCTGCCCCAGCATTTT.